The clone carrying this T cell receptor (beta chain) was observed a handful of times. In germline, CDR1 is LGHNA, CDR2 YSLEER. V dropped 0 bases and J dropped 0 bases, with 6 bases sitting between them. This CDR3 region has 15 residues. Some clones are missing from TCRdb's copy, which holds only in-frame ones; the method was immunoSEQ multiplex PCR. The sample consists of more than 95,000 clones, around 80% of them appearing once. This sample was taken from a study of blood T cell repertoires in COVID-19. The sequence was collected from an elderly man with acute or convalescent COVID-19. The material sequenced was peripheral blood. The chain links TRBV4-3 to TRBJ1-3; no reliable D call. The CDR3 loop is CASSQDLPSGNTIYF. DNA for the CDR3: TGCGCCAGCAGCCAAGATCTCCCCTCTGGAAACACCATATATTTT.